Shown below are 2 T cell receptor beta chains from a single sample sequenced in a study of CD8 T cells in Susac syndrome. With random hexamers, roughly 0.45 to 1 ug RNA was reverse transcribed. In TCRdb, the immunoSEQ multiplex PCR reads were re-called with MiXCR into one record per CDR3 protein. Among hundreds of thousands of distinct CDR3 sequences listed, roughly 85% were seen once. Sequenced input: CD8+ T cells from PBMCs. These receptors all come from a human donor with multiple sclerosis.

The chain is built from TRBV15 and TRBJ2-1, with 8 bases fitting TRBD1. Trimming removed 4 bases from V and 6 bases from J; junction bases left unmatched: 5. Germline CDR1 reads LNHNV; CDR2 reads YYDKDF (reference sequence). This CDR3 comprises 14 residues. The CDR3, as DNA: TGTGCCACCAGCAAGGGACAGGAGGTCAATGAGCAGTTCTTC. Residues: CATSKGQEVNEQFF.

The J gene is TRBJ1-1, the V gene TRBV4-3; unclear D gene. This CDR3 has 13 residues. V shed 1 base and J shed 11 bases, with 14 bases lying between them. Germline CDR1 reads LGHNA; CDR2 reads YSLEER. For the CDR3, the DNA is TGCGCCAGCAGCCAAGTGAGAGGCGAGAGTGCTTTCTTT. Translation: CASSQVRGESAFF.